This passage covers 26 T cell receptor beta chains from one sample sequenced in a study of cytomegalovirus exposure and HLA in healthy donors listed by TCRdb under 2017. Library preparation employed the immunoSEQ multiplex PCR assay. For the multiplex PCR, a mixture combining 60 forward primers for TCR Vbeta segments and 13 reverse primers for TCR Jbeta segments was used. The table was pulled from immuneACCESS by TCRdb, which kept in-frame rearrangements only. Such tables lose some clones; where checked, under half of the loss comes from unresolved V genes, and the rest has no known cause. The sample table holds around 88,000 clones, of which about four fifths were seen once. The ten biggest clones cover 4.1% of the sample. Sequences were obtained from PBMCs. The receptors here all came from a middle-aged woman in good health and CMV-seropositive.

This clone was seen only once. This chain joins TRBV9 and TRBJ2-2; 7 bases align to TRBD2. This CDR3 region has 15 residues. Germline trimming cut 0 bases from V and 7 bases from J; bases unmatched to any gene: 6. The germline V gene has CDR1 SGDLS and CDR2 YYNGEE. The CDR3 DNA is TGTGCCAGCAGCGTAGGCGGGAGCCAGGGCGGGGAGCTGTTTTTT. Its translation is CASSVGGSQGGELFF.

The J gene is TRBJ1-3, the V gene TRBV10-3; D might be TRBD1 (6 bases). The CDR3 length is 14 residues. The V gene's germline CDR1 is ENHRY and CDR2 SYGVKD. Trimming removed 4 bases at V and 2 bases at J, with 9 bases between. CDR3 protein: CAISGQDTGNTIYF. DNA for the CDR3: TGTGCCATCAGTGGACAGGACACTGGAAACACCATATATTTT.

Here the CDR3 DNA reads TGCGCCGGGCGGTGGGCGGGAGGGCCGTACGAGCAGTACTTC. It yields the protein CAGRWAGGPYEQYF. This chain connects TRBV5-1 to TRBJ2-5; 9 bases map to TRBD2. The closer fit of TRBJ2-7 to the DNA end suggests the J call may be wrong. Germline CDR1 reads SGHRS; CDR2 reads YFSETQ. There are 14 residues in the CDR3.

Only a few counts were recorded for this clone. J is TRBJ2-7 and V is TRBV6-1; tentative D call: TRBD1 (6 bases). Germline CDR1 is MNHNS and CDR2 is SASEGT. Trimming took 5 bases from V and 6 from J, leaving 11 bases between them. The CDR3 sequence is 12 residues long. CDR3 sequence reads: CASSFRGGEQYF. In DNA form, the CDR3 reads TGTGCCAGCAGTTTCAGGGGCGGCGAGCAGTACTTC.

The V and J genes are TRBV5-6 and TRBJ2-1; a weak D match, TRBD2 (5 bases). The CDR3 covers 16 residues. CDR1 and CDR2 from the germline V gene are SGHDT and YYEEEE. Trimming cost V 0 bases and J 7 bases, with 17 bases left between them. The CDR3 loop reads CASSLGVEGRRNEQFF. The CDR3 DNA follows: TGTGCCAGCAGCTTGGGCGTAGAGGGCAGACGGAATGAGCAGTTCTTC.

This clone has just one count. CDR3 nucleotides: TGCGCCAGCAGGAGAAACCAATACCGGGACAACCACTACGAGCAGTACTTC. Its protein is CASRRNQYRDNHYEQYF. The chain joins TRBV5-1 to TRBJ2-7, with D possibly matching TRBD1 (6 bases). The CDR3 consists of 17 residues. CDR1 is SGHRS, CDR2 YFSETQ, per germline. V gave up 5 bases and J gave up 3 bases, with 24 bases separating them.

The J gene is TRBJ2-5, the V gene TRBV19; D gene unclear. The CDR3 extends over 14 amino acids. V was clipped by 6 bases and J by 0 bases, with 11 bases between them. CDR1 and CDR2 from the germline V gene are LNHDA and SQIVND (reference sequence). In DNA form, the CDR3 reads TGTGCCAGTAGCATCCGACACGACCAAGAGACCCAGTACTTC. It codes for CASSIRHDQETQYF.

This rearrangement joins TRBV7-9 to TRBJ2-2; D is possibly TRBD2 (5 bases). The germline gives CDR1 SEHNR, CDR2 FQNEAQ (reference sequence). This CDR3 is 13 amino acids long. V was trimmed by 3 bases and J by 5 bases, leaving 7 bases between them. CDR3 DNA sequence: TGTGCCAGCAGCTTCGGGAAAACCGGGGAGCTGTTTTTT. The encoded protein is CASSFGKTGELFF.

This clone was seen a few times. CDR3 sequence reads: CASSIGGSGNTIYF. Here the CDR3 DNA reads TGTGCCAGTAGTATCGGGGGCTCTGGAAACACCATATATTTT. The V and J genes are TRBV19 and TRBJ1-3; a possible D gene is TRBD1 (5 bases). CDR3 length equals 14 residues. Germline CDR1 is LNHDA and CDR2 is SQIVND (reference sequence). Trimming shortened V by 3 bases and J by 0 bases, and 6 bases separated the two germline ends.

The chain is built from TRBV30 and TRBJ1-2; D ambiguous. The CDR3 length is 13 residues. The V and J ends lost 3 bases and 7 bases respectively, with 15 bases between them. Germline V gives CDR1 GTSNPN, CDR2 SVGIG (reference sequence). The CDR3 sequence: CAWRNRRVGGYTF. CDR3 coding DNA: TGTGCCTGGAGAAACAGACGTGTGGGTGGCTACACCTTC.

This clone was counted a few times. The chain links TRBV2 to TRBJ2-1, with D tentatively TRBD2 (6 bases). CDR1 and CDR2 from the germline V gene are SNHLY and FYNNEI. Trimming shortened V by 4 bases and J by 5 bases, and 36 bases separated the two germline ends. The CDR3 is 22 amino acids. CDR3 amino acids: CASSGRDSRQTQDGTVHNEQFF. The CDR3 DNA follows: TGTGCCAGCAGTGGACGGGACTCGCGGCAAACACAGGACGGCACGGTACACAATGAGCAGTTCTTC.

The V gene is TRBV4-1, the J gene TRBJ2-1, with D hard to call. With 2 bases removed from V and 5 bases from J, the gap between germline ends came to 7 bases. Germline CDR1 and CDR2: MGHRA and YSYEKL. This CDR3 is 13 amino acids long. The CDR3 DNA reads TGCGCCAGCAGCCAACCGAGGAACAATGAGCAGTTCTTC. Translating gives CASSQPRNNEQFF.

This chain uses TRBV5-1 with TRBJ2-7; possible D gene TRBD2, 7 bases. Germline values: CDR1 SGHRS, CDR2 YFSETQ. With 4 bases removed from V and 2 bases from J, the gap between germline ends came to 22 bases. The CDR3 spans 17 residues. This chain's CDR3 is CASSGGASSDPTYEQYF. The CDR3 nucleotides are TGCGCCAGCAGCGGGGGGGCATCATCAGATCCCACCTACGAGCAGTACTTC.

The CDR3 sequence: CASSFGAGGTYEQYF. The DNA of the CDR3 is TGTGCCAGCAGCTTCGGGGCAGGGGGAACCTACGAGCAGTACTTC. The chain couples TRBV11-2 to TRBJ2-7; TRBD1 matches 7 bases. This CDR3 is 15 amino acids long. The germline V gene has CDR1 SGHAT and CDR2 FQNNGV. Germline trimming cut 3 bases from V and 2 bases from J; bases unmatched to any gene: 7. The whole variable domain, filled in from reference TRBV11-2 and TRBJ2-7, reads EAGVAQSPRYKIIEKRQSVAFWCNPISGHATLYWYQQILGQGPKLLIQFQNNGVVDDSQLPKDRFSAERLKGVDSTLKIQPAKLEDSAVYLCASSFGAGGTYEQYFGPGTRLTVT.

V and J are TRBV6-5 and TRBJ1-4; D gene uncertain. V dropped 4 bases and J dropped 6 bases, with 6 bases sitting between them. In germline, CDR1 is MNHEY, CDR2 SVGAGI. The CDR3 has 12 residues. The DNA for the CDR3 is TGTGCCAGCAGTTGGGGAGATGAAAAACTGTTTTTT. Encoded protein: CASSWGDEKLFF.

There are a few counts of this clone. The chain is built from TRBV25-1 and TRBJ2-7, with D tentatively TRBD2 (6 bases). V was trimmed by 1 base and J by 0 bases, leaving 19 bases between them. The CDR3 runs to 18 residues. Per the germline V gene, CDR1 is MGHDK and CDR2 is SYGVNS. The CDR3 coding sequence is TGTGCCAGCAGTGAATCACCACCCGCAGGGAGGTTCTCCTACGAGCAGTACTTC. The encoded protein is CASSESPPAGRFSYEQYF.

Points on this clone: At one of its ends the junction is not consistent with the germline gene, which may arise from a read error. The J gene is TRBJ2-6, the V gene TRBV19; D possibly corresponds to TRBD1 (5 bases). In germline, CDR1 is LNHDA, CDR2 SQIVND (reference sequence). The CDR3 has 14 residues. This chain's CDR3 is CASREVSGANVLTF. Written as DNA, the CDR3 is TGTGCCAGTAGAGAGGTCTCTGGGGCCAACGTTCTGACTTTC.

This clone was observed a handful of times. The chain has TRBV6-5 and TRBJ1-2; 11 bases map to TRBD1. The CDR3 extends over 15 amino acids. Germline CDR1 and CDR2: MNHEY and SVGAGI. Trimming at V came to 5 bases and at J to 4 bases, leaving 6 bases not matched to a gene. Written as DNA, the CDR3 is TGTGCCAGCAGTCCCCGGACAGGGGGCGCCTATGGCTACACCTTC. This sequence encodes CASSPRTGGAYGYTF.

This clone was found a few times. This chain joins TRBV6-4 and TRBJ2-3, with D possibly TRBD2 on 5 matching bases. The CDR3 is 14 residues long. The V gene lost 3 bases and the J gene lost 0 bases, with 7 bases spanning the gap. The V gene's germline CDR1 is MRHNA and CDR2 SNTAGT. CDR3 DNA sequence: TGTGCCAGCAGTGAACGCGGGAGCACAGATACGCAGTATTTT. Translation: CASSERGSTDTQYF.

The chain's CDR3 is CASSLVEFGNTGELFF. CDR3 nucleotides: TGTGCCAGCAGCTTAGTAGAATTTGGGAACACCGGGGAGCTGTTTTTT. The rearrangement uses TRBV7-6 and TRBJ2-2, with no clear D. The CDR3 length is 16 residues. Germline V gives CDR1 SGHVS, CDR2 FNYEAQ. Trimming took 1 base from V and 1 from J, leaving 10 bases between them.

The V gene is TRBV30, the J gene TRBJ2-3; 12 bases are shared with TRBD2. Germline assignment: CDR1 GTSNPN and CDR2 SVGIG (reference sequence). The ends lost 1 base at V and 5 bases at J; junction bases unmatched: 4. The CDR3 totals 15 residues. This CDR3 reads CAWSDSGLAGDTQYF. The CDR3 coding sequence is TGTGCCTGGAGTGATTCGGGACTAGCGGGAGATACGCAGTATTTT.

The genes are TRBV12-5 and TRBJ1-6; the D is unclear. The CDR3 runs to 16 residues. The V gene's germline CDR1 is LGHNT and CDR2 FRNRAP. V lost 3 bases, J lost 10 bases, and 19 bases lay in between. CDR3 protein: CASGLSLSSFGSPLHF. In DNA, the CDR3 is TGTGCTAGTGGTTTATCCCTCAGTTCATTCGGGTCACCCCTCCACTTT. The variable domain in full, completed from reference TRBV12-5 and TRBJ1-6, reads DARVTQTPRHKVTEMGQEVTMRCQPILGHNTVFWYRQTMMQGLELLAYFRNRAPLDDSGMPKDRFSAEMPDATLATLKIQPSEPRDSAVYFCASGLSLSSFGSPLHFGNGTRLTVT.

This clone was recorded many times. The rearrangement links TRBV7-2 to TRBJ2-1; 7 bases map to TRBD2. CDR3 length: 16 amino acids. Trimming cost V 3 bases and J 9 bases; bases outside gene matches: 14. Germline assignment: CDR1 SGHTA and CDR2 FQGNSA. The CDR3 nucleotides are TGTGCCAGCAGCTTTAGTGTCGCCGGGACGGGGGGTGAGCAGTTCTTC. It yields the protein CASSFSVAGTGGEQFF. Full variable domain (rest looked up from reference TRBV7-2 and TRBJ2-1): GAGVSQSPSNKVTEKGKDVELRCDPISGHTALYWYRQSLGQGLEFLIYFQGNSAPDKSGLPSDRFSAERTGGSVSTLTIQRTQQEDSAVYLCASSFSVAGTGGEQFFGPGTRLTVL.

The chain uses TRBV5-1 and TRBJ1-2, with a weak D call TRBD1 (6 bases). Germline lookup yields CDR1 SGHRS and CDR2 YFSETQ. Trimming shortened V by 0 bases and J by 4 bases, and 10 bases separated the two germline ends. This CDR3 is built from 14 residues. Here the CDR3 DNA reads TGCGCCAGCAGCTTGGGTGGGACAACCTATGGCTACACCTTC. Translated, it gives CASSLGGTTYGYTF.

The chain employs TRBV9 and TRBJ1-2; 9 bases fit TRBD1. The CDR3 covers 18 residues. Per germline, CDR1 SGDLS and CDR2 YYNGEE. J gave up 5 bases and V 3 bases, and 17 bases lay outside the gene matches. The CDR3 region has the DNA TGTGCCAGCAGCGGCGGGGGACAGGGCCCAGTGGGGCGTTATGGCTACACCTTC. Protein sequence: CASSGGGQGPVGRYGYTF.

The CDR3 sequence: CATSRDGRLNQPQHF. CDR3 in DNA: TGTGCCACCAGCAGAGACGGCAGGCTAAATCAGCCCCAGCATTTT. The rearrangement joins TRBV15 to TRBJ1-5; D is unclear. Germline-derived CDR1 and CDR2 are LNHNV and YYDKDF (reference sequence). Between the trimmed V and J ends, which lost 0 bases and 4 bases, there was a span of 10 bases. This CDR3 has 15 amino acids.